The present T cell receptor (beta chain) was sequenced within a study of T cell clonality in common variable immunodeficiency. This clone was counted ten times or more. Its target is not known. The read terminates 3 residues ahead of where the CDR3 ends, so the germline J gene completes it. Each donor provided 5 to 8 ml of heparinized whole blood. Study conclusions and caveats: Shared TCRbeta clones were fewer between CVID subjects than controls. CVID subjects showed higher TCRbeta clonality than healthy controls. Common variable immunodeficiency TCR beta sequences reportedly had fewer deletions and N-nucleotide insertions.

Produced via immunoSEQ multiplex PCR; TCRdb's table is partial and in-frame only. There are 35,000 to 50,000 clones in the sample, none observed a single time. The CDR3 runs to 15 residues. J lost 7 bases, V lost 3 bases, and 8 bases had no gene match. CDR1 DFQATT and CDR2 SNEGSKA come from the germline V gene (reference sequence). The receptor was derived from a person aged 18 to 75 in good health. V is TRBV20-1 and J is TRBJ2-2, with TRBD2 matching 10 bases. The sample taken for sequencing was peripheral blood mononuclear cells. This CDR3 reads CSASPAGGPDGELFF. The DNA read from the CDR3 is TGCAGTGCTAGCCCAGCGGGGGGGCCAGACGGGGAG.